Listed below are T cell receptor delta chains from one sample, sequenced in a study of Vδ1+ human thymocytes. TCRdb reprocessed the multiplex PCR reads using CATT. The table has 80,000 or so delta-chain clones, roughly a third seen once. The specimen was Vdelta1+ gamma-delta thymocytes from the thymus. Receptors originate from a boy under three years old who had congenital heart surgery. Both conserved end residues are trimmed from each CDR3. Fields, in order: V gene, CDR3 protein.

V gene: TRDV1
CDR3 protein: ALGELVGLRELVGDTPQYTDKLI

V gene: TRDV1
CDR3 protein: ALGDYGGYIPDKLI

V gene: TRDV1
CDR3 protein: ALGNRGREAVYTDKLI

V gene: TRDV1
CDR3 protein: ALGAPHLTGGYMTVRYTDKLI

V gene: TRDV1
CDR3 protein: ALGESSLPTLGERYTDKLI

V gene: TRDV1
CDR3 protein: ALGIPGLPTRTGVLYTDKLI

V gene: TRDV1
CDR3 protein: ALGSYYSNNWGIIRHKLI

V gene: TRDV1
CDR3 protein: ALGRSLSSTHLELGDSGTDKLI

V gene: TRDV1
CDR3 protein: ALGELLYTFTGGYGADKLI

V gene: TRDV1
CDR3 protein: ALGATTWRGGYATDKLI

V gene: TRDV3
CDR3 protein: AFFWGLNKLI

V gene: TRDV1
CDR3 protein: ALGEQIVRLSVLGDWDDKLI

V gene: TRDV1
CDR3 protein: ALALGGKYTDKLI

V gene: TRDV1
CDR3 protein: ALGNRRLRPQGVTAQLF

V gene: TRDV1
CDR3 protein: ALGELTSSYAGLKLI

V gene: TRDV2
CDR3 protein: ACDSGYWGIRGYMKLI

V gene: TRDV1
CDR3 protein: ALGENFLLGENTDKLI

V gene: TRDV1
CDR3 protein: ALGDLNFPTRTGGLTDKLI

V gene: TRDV1
CDR3 protein: ALGPGVLRLLGDFYTDKLI

V gene: TRDV2
CDR3 protein: ACDTGYWGVTTDKLI

V gene: TRDV1
CDR3 protein: ALGVPRNWALRHDKLI

V gene: TRDV1
CDR3 protein: ALGELRGDTQYTDKLI

V gene: TRDV1
CDR3 protein: ALGERMSGDTDKLI

V gene: TRDV1
CDR3 protein: ALGELDKRSSQAGGSWYTDKLT

V gene: TRDV1
CDR3 protein: ALGELRATLKLI

V gene: TRDV1
CDR3 protein: ALGERGPPYWGKLI

V gene: TRDV1
CDR3 protein: ALGELGEPIKQRNTIGGYKKTDKLI

V gene: TRDV1
CDR3 protein: ALGEPPLSYKLGDGKLI

V gene: TRDV1
CDR3 protein: ALGERQEYTDKLI

V gene: TRDV1
CDR3 protein: ALGEVPYWAPTDKLI

V gene: TRDV2
CDR3 protein: ACGDPFWPFYTDKLI

V gene: TRDV3
CDR3 protein: AFEGYPYTDKLI